This T cell receptor (beta chain) is from a study of CD8+ T cells in alopecia areata. Points from the study as a whole: Researchers reported that TCR sharing among patients proved less clear than in mice, possibly HLA-linked.

As concerns this clone: Its matching antigen is unknown.

TCR sequencing used cDNA made by reverse transcription of extracted RNA. Libraries were prepared by immunoSEQ multiplex PCR; TCRdb keeps only in-frame clonotypes and omits some of them. The table records 220,000 or so clones, 57% of them present only once. After removal of 3 bases from V and 9 bases from J, the junction contained 4 bases not matched to a gene. Germline-derived CDR1 and CDR2 are GTSNPN and SVGIG (reference sequence). The CDR3 contains 12 residues. Alopecia areata patients gave lesional scalp punch biopsies and peripheral blood samples. The sequencing here drew on CD4+ T cells sorted from blood, taken at week 0. The V gene is TRBV30, the J gene TRBJ2-5; 10 bases are shared with TRBD2. The receptor comes from a human donor with alopecia areata. In nucleotides, the CDR3 is TGTGCCTGGAGGGGGACTAGCGCGTCCCAGTACTTC. Its protein is CAWRGTSASQYF.